The following is a T cell receptor beta chain sequence with its context. TCRdb processed the RT-PCR reads anew with MiXCR; each CDR3 protein has one entry. This table has about 680,000 distinct CDR3 sequences, over 12% appearing once. Trimming stripped 5 bases from V and 8 bases from J, with 15 bases between. The CDR3 spans 14 residues. CDR1 and CDR2 from the germline V gene are PRHDT and FYEKMQ (reference sequence). Sequenced: memory CD4+ T cells from blood. The chain is built from TRBV13 and TRBJ1-4; D possibly corresponds to TRBD1 (5 bases). This receptor was taken from a female donor in good health, serving as a healthy control. CDR3 loop: CASSPRDSNEKLFF. CDR3 sequence (DNA): TGTGCCAGCAGCCCACGGGACTCGAACGAAAAACTGTTTTTT. The whole variable domain, filled in from reference TRBV13 and TRBJ1-4, reads AAGVIQSPRHLIKEKRETATLKCYPIPRHDTVYWYQQGPGQDPQFLISFYEKMQSDKGSIPDRFSAQQFSDYHSELNMSSLELGDSALYFCASSPRDSNEKLFFGSGTQLSVL.